The 27 T cell receptor beta chains listed next were all sequenced from one sample in a study of blood T cell repertoires in COVID-19 (dated by TCRdb to 2019 to 2021). To prepare the library, the immunoSEQ multiplex PCR assay was applied. Not all clones reach the TCRdb copy of this immuneACCESS table, which keeps in-frame sequences only. Checked studies attribute under half of the gap to unresolved V genes and leave the rest unexplained. The sample profile shows about 120,000 clones; approximately 90% of them were found once. The biggest ten clones account for over 15% of the sample. The specimen sequenced was peripheral blood. These receptors were obtained from a human donor with acute or convalescent COVID-19. The donor label of this sample is uncertain.

The rearrangement uses TRBV12-1 and TRBJ1-1. TRBV12-1 is shown as a pseudogene. The CDR3 totals 17 residues. CDR3 in amino acids: CASSFIGTHDGVTEAFF. As DNA, the CDR3 is TGTGCCAGCAGCTTTATCGGGACTCACGACGGGGTCACTGAAGCTTTCTTT.

The genes are TRBV7-6 and TRBJ1-4; D is unresolved. From germline, CDR1 is SGHVS and CDR2 FNYEAQ. V lost 0 bases and J lost 1, with 6 bases in between. The CDR3 consists of 15 residues. The CDR3 region has the DNA TGTGCCAGCAGCTTAGCGGGAGGAACTAATGAAAAACTGTTTTTT. This codes for CASSLAGGTNEKLFF.

This sequence joins TRBV12-3 or TRBV12-4 and TRBJ1-2; D gene ambiguous. The CDR3 sequence is 13 residues long. V shed 0 bases and J shed 4 bases, with 6 bases lying between them. The CDR3 nucleotides read TGTGCCAGCAGTTTAGCCTGGGCCTATGGCTACACCTTC. Translated: CASSLAWAYGYTF.

This clone was observed once. The chain uses TRBV6-5 and TRBJ1-3; 9 bases agree with TRBD1. The germline gives CDR1 MNHEY, CDR2 SVGAGI. With V trimmed by 7 bases and J by 2 bases, 6 bases remained unmatched. This CDR3 spans 15 amino acids. The CDR3 DNA follows: TGTGCCAGCACCGCGACAGGGGGTGCTGGAAACACCATATATTTT. Translated: CASTATGGAGNTIYF.

DNA for the CDR3: TGTGCCAGTAGTATTCGGAATAGCGACGGCGAGCAGTACTTC. It translates to CASSIRNSDGEQYF. The chain links TRBV19 to TRBJ2-7, with D possibly being TRBD2 (5 bases). The length of the CDR3 is 14 residues. Per the germline V gene, CDR1 is LNHDA and CDR2 is SQIVND (reference sequence). Trimming cost V 3 bases and J 6 bases, with 15 bases left between them. The full variable domain, completed using reference TRBV19 and TRBJ2-7, is DGGITQSPKYLFRKEGQNVTLSCEQNLNHDAMYWYRQDPGQGLRLIYYSQIVNDFQKGDIAEGYSVSREKKESFPLTVTSAQKNPTAFYLCASSIRNSDGEQYFGPGTRLTVT.

This clone was observed once. The V call is TRBV7-8, the J call TRBJ2-2; no clear D. The CDR3 runs 15 residues. Germline loops: CDR1 SGHVS, CDR2 FQNEAQ. V lost 1 base and J lost 4, with 10 bases in between. The CDR3 sequence: CASSLGLVLTGELFF. CDR3 in DNA: TGTGCCAGCAGCTTAGGTCTGGTACTCACCGGGGAGCTGTTTTTT.

This clone turned up a few times. The chain joins TRBV4-2 to TRBJ2-7; 9 nucleotides line up with TRBD1. CDR1 and CDR2 from the germline V gene are LGHNA and YNFKEQ. The length of the CDR3 is 18 residues. The ends lost 0 bases at V and 1 base at J; junction bases unmatched: 10. CDR3 coding DNA: TGTGCCAGCAGCCAAGAAAATTTAGTGGGACAGGGATCCTACGAGCAGTACTTC. Encoded protein: CASSQENLVGQGSYEQYF.

V is TRBV7-9 and J is TRBJ1-2; the D is unclear. The CDR3 length is 13 residues. Germline assignment: CDR1 SEHNR and CDR2 FQNEAQ (reference sequence). Trimming removed 3 bases at V and 8 bases at J, with 13 bases between. As DNA, the CDR3 is TGTGCCAGCAGCTTGGGAGAGAGCGGAGGCTACACCTTC. Translated: CASSLGESGGYTF.

CDR3 in DNA: TGTGCCAGTCGACAGGGGGCTGGTGTAGATACGCAGTATTTT. This gives the protein CASRQGAGVDTQYF. This sequence joins TRBV6-5 and TRBJ2-3, with TRBD1 matching 10 bases. J gave up 5 bases and V 9 bases, and 8 bases lay outside the gene matches. The CDR3 is 14 amino acids. Germline values: CDR1 MNHEY, CDR2 SVGAGI.

The chain recombines TRBV19 with TRBJ1-2, with 7 bases aligning to TRBD1. Germline V gives CDR1 LNHDA, CDR2 SQIVND (reference sequence). V lost 6 bases to trimming and J lost 5 bases; unmatched junction nucleotides: 6. The CDR3 loop spans 13 amino acids. The CDR3 reads CASSPGQRYGYTF. For the CDR3, the DNA is TGTGCCAGTAGCCCGGGACAGAGGTATGGCTACACCTTC.

The chain recombines TRBV10-3 with TRBJ1-2, with D hard to call. The germline CDR1 and CDR2 sequences are ENHRY and SYGVKD. The CDR3 is made up of 12 amino acids. Deletions cut 4 bases from V and 0 bases from J, with 3 bases between. As DNA, the CDR3 is TGTGCCATCAGTGCTTCTAACTATGGCTACACCTTC. Its protein product is CAISASNYGYTF.

J is TRBJ2-3 and V is TRBV5-4, with TRBD2 identical over 12 bases. Per the germline V gene, CDR1 is SGHNT and CDR2 is YYREEE (reference sequence). Germline trimming cut 3 bases from V and 5 bases from J; bases unmatched to any gene: 7. The CDR3 extends over 16 amino acids. The chain's CDR3 is CASSSSSGGAKDTQYF. The CDR3 DNA sequence: TGTGCCAGCAGCTCGTCTAGCGGGGGGGCGAAAGATACGCAGTATTTT.

CDR3 sequence reads: CASSLMRERGETQYF. As DNA, the CDR3 is TGTGCCAGCAGCTTAATGCGGGAGAGGGGAGAGACCCAGTACTTC. This sequence joins TRBV11-2 and TRBJ2-5, with 7 bases identical to TRBD2. CDR3 length equals 15 residues. The V gene end was trimmed by 2 bases and the J gene end by 4 bases; junction bases not matched to a gene: 7. CDR1 and CDR2 from the germline V gene are SGHAT and FQNNGV. The complete variable domain, with remaining parts taken from reference TRBV11-2 and TRBJ2-5, reads EAGVAQSPRYKIIEKRQSVAFWCNPISGHATLYWYQQILGQGPKLLIQFQNNGVVDDSQLPKDRFSAERLKGVDSTLKIQPAKLEDSAVYLCASSLMRERGETQYFGPGTRLLVL.

This clone occurred once. The chain has TRBV7-9 and TRBJ2-5; 7 bases align to TRBD2. CDR3 length equals 13 residues. CDR1 is SEHNR and CDR2 is FQNEAQ in the germline V gene (reference sequence). V was clipped by 5 bases and J by 8 bases; unmatched bases: 8. In DNA form, the CDR3 reads TGTGCCAGCAGCCACGGACTAGTAGTTACCCAGTACTTC. The encoded protein is CASSHGLVVTQYF.

V and J are TRBV12-5 and TRBJ2-7; TRBD1 matches 7 bases. Germline V gene lookup returns CDR1 LGHNT and CDR2 FRNRAP. With V trimmed by 3 bases and J by 3 bases, 8 bases remained unmatched. The CDR3 is 15 residues long. The CDR3 DNA reads TGTGCTAGTGGTTTTATAGACAGGGAACACTACGAGCAGTACTTC. Translation gives CASGFIDREHYEQYF.

The chain combines TRBV19 with TRBJ1-1, with D perhaps matching TRBD1 (5 bases). The germline V gene has CDR1 LNHDA and CDR2 SQIVND (reference sequence). The CDR3 loop spans 14 amino acids. Between the trimmed V and J ends, which lost 3 bases and 4 bases, there was a span of 12 bases. The CDR3: CASSMLGVVTEAFF. The CDR3 nucleotides read TGTGCCAGTAGTATGTTAGGGGTGGTCACTGAAGCTTTCTTT.

V is TRBV6-1 and J is TRBJ1-6; D gene unclear. Trimming cost V 2 bases and J 4 bases, with 18 bases left between them. The CDR3 runs to 18 residues. Germline V gene data show CDR1 as MNHNS and CDR2 as SASEGT. This chain's CDR3 is CASSERISGSSYNSPLHF. The CDR3, as DNA: TGTGCCAGCAGTGAACGGATCTCGGGGTCTAGTTATAATTCACCCCTCCACTTT.

This chain uses TRBV7-8 with TRBJ2-5, with 12 bases matching TRBD2. With 2 bases clipped from V and 5 bases from J, the junction kept 3 bases outside the gene matches. Germline values: CDR1 SGHVS, CDR2 FQNEAQ. This CDR3 region has 15 residues. DNA of the CDR3: TGTGCCAGCAGCTTAACTAGCGGGGGGCCTGAGACCCAGTACTTC. The encoded protein is CASSLTSGGPETQYF.

This clone was seen a single time. CDR3 residues: CASRENRGTYEQYF. The CDR3 DNA is TGTGCCAGCAGGGAGAACAGGGGTACCTACGAGCAGTACTTC. V gene TRBV6-5 combines with J gene TRBJ2-7; TRBD1 agrees at 7 bases. The CDR3 has 14 amino acids. V was clipped by 6 bases and J by 2 bases; unmatched bases: 7. In germline, CDR1 is MNHEY, CDR2 SVGAGI.

The chain uses TRBV19 and TRBJ2-7; weak D call: TRBD1 (6 bases). Germline V gene sequence: CDR1 LNHDA, CDR2 SQIVND (reference sequence). The CDR3 sequence is 12 residues long. The ends were cut back, 6 bases at V and 4 bases at J, with 10 bases in the middle. CDR3 sequence (DNA): TGTGCCAGTAGCAGGGGCGGATACGAGCAGTACTTC. Protein: CASSRGGYEQYF.

The rearrangement links TRBV7-9 to TRBJ2-7; 9 bases are shared with TRBD1. Germline CDR1 is SEHNR and CDR2 is FQNEAQ (reference sequence). With 1 base clipped from V and 9 bases from J, the junction kept 7 bases outside the gene matches. CDR3 size: 14 residues. CDR3 protein: CASSLVGQGNLQYF. In DNA, the CDR3 is TGTGCCAGCAGCTTAGTCGGACAGGGGAATTTGCAGTACTTC.

A word on this clone: One end of the junction is discordant with germline, which a read error may explain. This chain links TRBV5-6 with TRBJ1-4; TRBD1 aligns across 8 bases. The CDR3 spans 12 residues. In germline, CDR1 is SGHDT, CDR2 YYEEEE. The CDR3 loop reads CASSLGATGQEF. In nucleotides, the CDR3 is TGTGCCAGCAGCTTGGGAGCTACGGGACAGGAGTTT.

The rearrangement links TRBV6-5 to TRBJ2-1, with 8 bases matching TRBD2. The CDR3 has 14 residues. Germline V CDR1 and CDR2: MNHEY, SVGAGI. The trim removed 11 bases at V and 5 bases at J, leaving 11 bases unmatched. The CDR3 nucleotides read TGTGCCGGAAGTCGGGGGGGGATTAACAATGAGCAGTTCTTC. As protein: CAGSRGGINNEQFF.

Written as DNA, the CDR3 is TGTGCCAGCAGTGAACTGGGCTTGATAGATACGCAGTATTTT. This translates into CASSELGLIDTQYF. The genes are TRBV2 and TRBJ2-3; no definite D call. Deletions cut 2 bases from V and 5 bases from J, with 11 bases between. The CDR3 contains 14 residues. In germline, CDR1 is SNHLY, CDR2 FYNNEI.

CDR3 region: CASGLGKDRGTGNTIYF. CDR3 nucleotide sequence: TGTGCTAGTGGTTTGGGGAAGGACAGGGGCACTGGAAACACCATATATTTT. The V gene is TRBV12-5, the J gene TRBJ1-3; 9 nucleotides match TRBD1. J was trimmed by 2 bases and V by 1 base; bases with no gene match: 6. Per the germline V gene, CDR1 is LGHNT and CDR2 is FRNRAP. The CDR3 has 17 amino acids.

The J gene is TRBJ2-1, the V gene TRBV7-9; D is undetermined. CDR3 size: 13 residues. V lost 5 bases to trimming and J lost 2 bases, with 7 bases between them. Germline assignment: CDR1 SEHNR and CDR2 FQNEAQ (reference sequence). Here the CDR3 DNA reads TGTGCCAGCAGCAACCGGGCCTACAATGAGCAGTTCTTC. Translation gives CASSNRAYNEQFF.

The V call is TRBV7-2, the J call TRBJ1-1; tentatively, D is TRBD1 (5 bases). The CDR3 has 15 amino acids. V was shortened by 2 bases and J by 2 bases, with 12 bases between the two germline ends. CDR1 and CDR2 from the germline V gene are SGHTA and FQGNSA. Here the CDR3 DNA reads TGTGCCAGCAGCTTATGGGCCAGGGAAAACACTGAAGCTTTCTTT. Protein sequence: CASSLWARENTEAFF.